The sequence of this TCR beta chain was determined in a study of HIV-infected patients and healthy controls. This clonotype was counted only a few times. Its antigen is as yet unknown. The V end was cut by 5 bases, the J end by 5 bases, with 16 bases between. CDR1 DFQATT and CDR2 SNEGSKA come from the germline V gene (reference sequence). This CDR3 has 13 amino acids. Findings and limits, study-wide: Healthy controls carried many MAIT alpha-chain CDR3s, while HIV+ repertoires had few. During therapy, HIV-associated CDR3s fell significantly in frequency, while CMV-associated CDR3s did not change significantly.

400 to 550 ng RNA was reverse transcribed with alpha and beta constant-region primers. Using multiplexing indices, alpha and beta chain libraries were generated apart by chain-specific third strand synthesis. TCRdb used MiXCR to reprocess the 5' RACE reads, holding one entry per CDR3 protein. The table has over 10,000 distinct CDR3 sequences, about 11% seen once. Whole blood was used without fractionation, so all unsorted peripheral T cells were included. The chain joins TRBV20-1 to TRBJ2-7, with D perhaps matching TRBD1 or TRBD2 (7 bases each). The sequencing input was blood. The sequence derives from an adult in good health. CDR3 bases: TGCAGTGCTCGTTCAGGGGGGGTCAACGAGCAGTACTTC. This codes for CSARSGGVNEQYF.